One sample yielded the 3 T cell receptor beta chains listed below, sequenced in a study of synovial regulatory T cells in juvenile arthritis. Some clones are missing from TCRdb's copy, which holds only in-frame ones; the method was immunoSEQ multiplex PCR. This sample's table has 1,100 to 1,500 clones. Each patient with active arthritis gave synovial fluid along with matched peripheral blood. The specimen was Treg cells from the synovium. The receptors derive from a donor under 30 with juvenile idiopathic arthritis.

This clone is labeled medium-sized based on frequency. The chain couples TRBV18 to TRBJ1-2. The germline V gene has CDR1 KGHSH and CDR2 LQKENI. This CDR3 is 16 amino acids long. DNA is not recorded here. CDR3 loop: CASSPAGGGVHRGYTF.

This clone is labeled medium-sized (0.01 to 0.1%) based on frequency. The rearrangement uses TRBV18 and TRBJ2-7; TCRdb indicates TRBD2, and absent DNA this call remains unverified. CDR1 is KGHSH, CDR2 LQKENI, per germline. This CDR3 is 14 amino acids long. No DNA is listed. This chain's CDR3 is CASSPRGVSYEQYF.

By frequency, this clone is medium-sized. The CDR3 region is CASGLAWNEQFF. The chain recombines TRBV2 with TRBJ2-1; TCRdb's D call of TRBD2 is untestable without DNA. The CDR3 consists of 12 residues. No DNA is recorded. CDR1 is SNHLY and CDR2 is FYNNEI in the germline V gene.